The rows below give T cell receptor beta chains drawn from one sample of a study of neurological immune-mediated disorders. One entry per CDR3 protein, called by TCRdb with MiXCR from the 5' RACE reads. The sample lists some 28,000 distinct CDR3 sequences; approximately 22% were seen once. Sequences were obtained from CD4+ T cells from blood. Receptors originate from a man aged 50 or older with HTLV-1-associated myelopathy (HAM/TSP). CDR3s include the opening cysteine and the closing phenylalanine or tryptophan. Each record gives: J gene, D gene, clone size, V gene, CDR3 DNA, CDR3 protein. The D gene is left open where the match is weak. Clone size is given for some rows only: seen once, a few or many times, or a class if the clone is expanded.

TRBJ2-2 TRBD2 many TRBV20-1 TGCAGTGCCCTGGCTAGCGGGGGCCGCACCGGGGAGCTGTTTTTT CSALASGGRTGELFF
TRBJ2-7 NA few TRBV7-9 TGTGCCAGCGACTCTTTCATCTCCTACGAGCAGTACTTC CASDSFISYEQYF
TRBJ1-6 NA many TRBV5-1 TGCGCCAGCAGCTCGGGGTTGGGGTCACCCCTCCACTTT CASSSGLGSPLHF
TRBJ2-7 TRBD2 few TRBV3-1 TGTGCCAGCAGCCCAGAAGCGGGGCGGACCTACGAGCAGTACTTC CASSPEAGRTYEQYF
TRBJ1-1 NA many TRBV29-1 TGCAGCGGCGGACTGATGAACACTGAAGCTTTCTTT CSGGLMNTEAFF
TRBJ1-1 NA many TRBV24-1 TGTGCCACCAGTGATTTGACATCTTCGGCCCGTGCTTTCTTT CATSDLTSSARAFF
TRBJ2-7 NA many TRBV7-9 TGTGCCAGCAGCCCGAACCGGGGAGGCGAGCAGTACTTC CASSPNRGGEQYF
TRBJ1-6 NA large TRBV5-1 TGCGCCAGCAGTAACAGCGGCAATTCACCCCTCCACTTT CASSNSGNSPLHF
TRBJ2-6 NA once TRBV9 TGTGCAAACAGCCCCAGGTTGGGAGCTGGGGCCAACGTCCTGACTTTC CANSPRLGAGANVLTF
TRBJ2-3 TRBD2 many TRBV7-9 TGTGCCAGCAGCCCAGGGACTAGCGGGGGCACAGATACGCAGTATTTT CASSPGTSGGTDTQYF
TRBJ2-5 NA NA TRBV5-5 TGTGCCAGCAGCTCTCCGTGGGGGGAGACCCAGTACTTC CASSSPWGETQYF
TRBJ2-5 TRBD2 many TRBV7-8 TGTGCCAGCAGTCGAATGACAGCGGGAGGAGAGACCCAGTACTTC CASSRMTAGGETQYF
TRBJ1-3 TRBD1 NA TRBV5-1 TGCGCCAGCGGCGACAGGGGAACAGCTGGAAACACCATATATTTT CASGDRGTAGNTIYF
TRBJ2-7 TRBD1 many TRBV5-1 TGCGCCAGCGGCCTTGGACAGGTCACAAGGAACGAGCAGTACTTC CASGLGQVTRNEQYF
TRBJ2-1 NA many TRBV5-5 TGTGCCAGCAGCTTGTACCCCCGGGATGAGCAGTTCTTC CASSLYPRDEQFF
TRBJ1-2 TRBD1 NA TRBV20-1 TGCAGTGCTAGTACCACGGGACAGGGCGGGTCTAACTATGGCTACACCTTC CSASTTGQGGSNYGYTF
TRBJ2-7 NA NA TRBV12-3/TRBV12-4 TGTGCCAGCAGCAGGGACACAACCTACGAGCAGTACTTC CASSRDTTYEQYF
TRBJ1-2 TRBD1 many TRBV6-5 TGTGCCAGCAGCCGGGACAGGGGGTCCTATGGCTACACCTTC CASSRDRGSYGYTF
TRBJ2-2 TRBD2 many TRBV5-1 TGCGCCAGCAGCTATCCGGGACTAGCGGGAGTATACGGGGAGCTGTTTTTT CASSYPGLAGVYGELFF
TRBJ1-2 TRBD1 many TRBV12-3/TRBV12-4 TGTGCCAGCAGGGGGACAGGGGGCTTCTATGGCTACACCTTC CASRGTGGFYGYTF
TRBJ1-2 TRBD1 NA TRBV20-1 TGCAGTGCCGGGGGACAGGAGAATGGCTACACCTTC CSAGGQENGYTF
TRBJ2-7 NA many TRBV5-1 TGCGCCAGCAGCCCCGAACCCTTCGAGCAGTACTTC CASSPEPFEQYF
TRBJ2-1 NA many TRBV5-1 TGCGCCAGCAGATTTACCCCGGGACTCGCAAACTCGTGGCTATACAATGAGCAGTTCTTC CASRFTPGLANSWLYNEQFF
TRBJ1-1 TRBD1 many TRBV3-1 TGTGCCAGCAGCCAAGATTACGGGACAGGGGGCACTGAAGCTTTCTTT CASSQDYGTGGTEAFF
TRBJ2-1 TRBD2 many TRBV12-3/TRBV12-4 TGTGCCAGCAAACGGACTAGCGGGTACAATGAGCAGTTCTTC CASKRTSGYNEQFF
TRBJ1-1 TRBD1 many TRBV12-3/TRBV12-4 TGTGCCAGCAACTTTGCAGGACAGGGTCGGGTTCAGACTGAAGCTTTCTTT CASNFAGQGRVQTEAFF
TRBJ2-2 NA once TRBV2 TGTGCCAGCAGTACTGCCGGGGAGCTGTTTTTT CASSTAGELFF
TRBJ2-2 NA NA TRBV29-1 TGCAGCATTAATTCAGGATCGAACACCGGGGAGCTGTTTTTT CSINSGSNTGELFF
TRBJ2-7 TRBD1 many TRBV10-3 TGTGCCATCAGTGAGAGACAGGGCTACGAGCAGTACTTC CAISERQGYEQYF
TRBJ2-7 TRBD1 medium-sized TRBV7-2 TGTGCCAGCAATCTGATGAGGGGACAGGACAGGCACGAGCAGTACTTC CASNLMRGQDRHEQYF
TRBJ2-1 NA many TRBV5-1 TGCGCCAGCAGCTTAGGTAGCTCCTACAATGAGCAGTTCTTC CASSLGSSYNEQFF
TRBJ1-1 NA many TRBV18 TGTGCCAGCTCACCACCAAACGGGGGGGTGAACACTGAAGCTTTCTTT CASSPPNGGVNTEAFF
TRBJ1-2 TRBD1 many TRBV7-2 TGTGCCAGCAGCTCCCAGGGGACAGAGGCTGGCTACACCTTC CASSSQGTEAGYTF
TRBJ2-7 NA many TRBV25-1 TGTGCCAGCAGTGAATATCGGGACGAGCAGTACTTC CASSEYRDEQYF
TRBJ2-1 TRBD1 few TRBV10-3 TGTGCCATCAGTCCAAGGACAGGTTCTTACAATGAGCAGTTCTTC CAISPRTGSYNEQFF
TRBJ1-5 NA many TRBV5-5 TGTGCCAGCAGCCCGGCGGTTCCAAATCAGCCCCAGCATTTT CASSPAVPNQPQHF
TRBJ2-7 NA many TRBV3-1 TGTGCCAGCAGCCAGACCCCGGGACTCTCCTCCTACGAGCAGTACTTC CASSQTPGLSSYEQYF
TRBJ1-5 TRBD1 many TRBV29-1 TGCAGCGTTGTATGGACAGGGGACCCCCTAAGCAATCAGCCCCAGCATTTT CSVVWTGDPLSNQPQHF
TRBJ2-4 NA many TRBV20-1 TGCAGTGGGATAAACAGTCTGACGAACATTCAGTACTTC CSGINSLTNIQYF
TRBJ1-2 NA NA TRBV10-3 TGTGCCATCAGTTCCGGGACAAACAACTATGGCTACACCTTC CAISSGTNNYGYTF
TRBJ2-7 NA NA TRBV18 TGTGCCAGCTCACCTAGCGGCGAGCAGTACTTC CASSPSGEQYF
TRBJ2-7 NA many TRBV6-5 TGTGCCAGCAGTCCCCCGGGGCGCTCAACGTCCTACGAGCAGTACTTC CASSPPGRSTSYEQYF